This T cell receptor beta chain was profiled in a study of cytomegalovirus exposure and HLA in healthy donors. The study's findings and limits: More clonal expansion characterized HLA-associated TCR beta chains than equally common others in a later analysis.

In the case of this clone: Its antigen is unidentified.

Amplification used 60 Vbeta primers and 13 Jbeta primers. The data were produced by immunoSEQ multiplex PCR, yet TCRdb's version contains in-frame clones alone and is incomplete. In the table there are about 110,000 clones, under 85% of which are singletons. Trimming cost V 2 bases and J 0 bases, with 14 bases left between them. The germline CDR1 and CDR2 sequences are MNHEY and SMNVEV (reference sequence). The CDR3 spans 17 residues. The sample consisted of PBMCs. The clonotype originates from a human donor in good health. J is TRBJ2-1 and V is TRBV27; tentative D call: TRBD1 (5 bases). The CDR3 sequence: CASSLEWGPRSYNEQFF. The CDR3 DNA follows: TGTGCCAGCAGTTTAGAGTGGGGCCCCCGCTCCTACAATGAGCAGTTCTTC.